These T cell receptor beta chains were read from a single sample in a study of OX40 agonist ivuxolimab in advanced cancers. The protocol was immunoSEQ multiplex PCR, while the TCRdb copy is restricted to in-frame clones and leaves out a portion. The sample includes over 65,000 clones, just over 85% of them seen just once. Here the sequenced sample was CD4+ or CD8+ T cells sorted from blood, taken in a trial of the OX40 agonist ivuxolimab. These receptor sequences come from an adult with an advanced solid tumor such as melanoma, head and neck, liver or kidney cancer. CDR3s include the opening cysteine and the closing phenylalanine or tryptophan. The D gene is left open where the match is weak. Size is omitted from some rows. Given values are once, few, many or a class for expanded clones.

D,J,V,size,DNA,CDR3
.,TRBJ1-2,TRBV9,.,TGTGCCAGCAGCACGTCACCGGGGGCGAACTATGGCTACACCTTC,CASSTSPGANYGYTF
.,TRBJ2-1,TRBV9,.,TGTGCCAGCAGCGGAAGCTCTCACAATGAGCAGTTCTTC,CASSGSSHNEQFF
TRBD2,TRBJ2-1,TRBV4-2,.,TGTGCCAGCAGCCAAGATCGAGGTAGCGGGAGGTATGGTGAGCAGTTCTTC,CASSQDRGSGRYGEQFF
TRBD1,TRBJ2-1,TRBV30,.,TGTGCCTGGTCCATTAGGGGGCGTGAGCAGTTCTTC,CAWSIRGREQFF
.,TRBJ1-1,TRBV19,.,TGTGCCAGTAGCGAAGGTCGGGGCCGGACTGAAGCTTTCTTT,CASSEGRGRTEAFF
TRBD2,TRBJ2-1,TRBV9,few,TGTGCCAGCAGCGTAGACGACGGGAGGGGCGCGAATGAGCAGTTCTTC,CASSVDDGRGANEQFF
.,TRBJ1-3,TRBV4-1,.,TGCGCCAGCAGCCAAGGAGGAGGACCTGGAAACACCATATATTTT,CASSQGGGPGNTIYF
.,TRBJ2-7,TRBV4-1,.,TGCGCCAGCAGCCAAGAATATCTAGCTTTGGGCCCGAGCTCCTACGAGCAGTACTTC,CASSQEYLALGPSSYEQYF
TRBD2,TRBJ2-7,TRBV6-6,.,TGTGCCACCCGCGGGGGGGGGCTTTGGGAGCAGTACTTC,CATRGGGLWEQYF
.,TRBJ1-1,TRBV20-1,medium-sized,TGCAGTGCTCCCTTAGGGATTTTGGCTTTCTTT,CSAPLGILAFF
TRBD1,TRBJ1-5,TRBV6-6,.,TGTGCCAGCAGCTTCACCGGGACAGAAAGGAATCAGCCCCAGCATTTT,CASSFTGTERNQPQHF
TRBD1,TRBJ1-1,TRBV27,few,TGTGCCAGCAGTAGGCAGGGGGCGCTGAACACTGAAGCTTTCTTT,CASSRQGALNTEAFF
.,TRBJ1-2,TRBV5-3,.,TGTGCCAGAAGCTGCGCGGCTAACTATGGCTACACCTTC,CARSCAANYGYTF
.,TRBJ2-1,TRBV11-2,.,TGTGCCAGCAGCTTAACCGATAATGAGCAGTTCTTC,CASSLTDNEQFF
TRBD1,TRBJ1-2,TRBV7-2,.,TGTGCCAGCAGCTTAGCCCGGACAGGGGGGAATGGCTACACCTTC,CASSLARTGGNGYTF
.,TRBJ1-4,TRBV5-5,.,TGTGCCAGCAGTTCTCGACAGCGAGAAAAACTGTTTTTT,CASSSRQREKLFF
.,TRBJ2-2,TRBV5-1,few,TGCGCCAGCAGCTTTAGCGTGGGGACCGGGGAGCTGTTTTTT,CASSFSVGTGELFF
.,TRBJ1-6,TRBV6-5,.,TGTGCCAGCAGTTACAGCGGTTGGGTGAATTCACCCCTCCACTTT,CASSYSGWVNSPLHF
TRBD2,TRBJ2-5,TRBV7-8,.,TGTGCCAGCAGCTTATATGGCGGGAGGACTTCGGGGGAGACCCAGTACTTC,CASSLYGGRTSGETQYF
TRBD1,TRBJ1-5,TRBV6-1,once,TGTGCCAGCAGTGAAAAATGGACAGGGTTCAATCAGCCCCAGCATTTT,CASSEKWTGFNQPQHF